These T cell receptor beta chains were read from a single sample in a study of blood T cell repertoires in COVID-19. TCRdb keeps only in-frame clones here, not all; method: immunoSEQ multiplex PCR. The repertoire consists of 55,000 to 65,000 clones, with around 80% occurring once and the leading ten covering more than 5%. The sequenced sample was peripheral blood. The receptors stem from a woman aged 55-69 years with acute or convalescent COVID-19. Each CDR3 is given with its conserved first and last residue. D genes are given only for firm matches. Size is stated for part of the rows, as once, few or many counts, or as a class when the clone is expanded.

NA TRBJ2-3 NA TRBV6-5 TGTGCCAGCAGTCGGGACAAAAGCACAGATACGCAGTATTTT CASSRDKSTDTQYF
NA TRBJ1-4 NA TRBV19 TGTGCCAGTCCCCTATCCCGGGAGGGGGGGGAACGGAATGAAAAACTGTTTTTT CASPLSREGGERNEKLFF
NA TRBJ2-1 NA TRBV7-9 TGTGCCAGCAGCCGTGCGGGGGCTCTCTACAATGAGCAGTTCTTC CASSRAGALYNEQFF
few TRBJ2-7 NA TRBV9 TGTGCCAGCAGCGACTCGAACTCCTACGAGCAGTACTTC CASSDSNSYEQYF
few TRBJ1-1 NA TRBV29-1 TGCAGCGTTGTTGCAGTTGGCCAGCAGGGTTTTAAGGAAGCTTTCTTT CSVVAVGQQGFKEAFF
NA TRBJ1-1 NA TRBV19 TGTGCCAGTACAGGGCTTGGGACTGAAGCTTTCTTT CASTGLGTEAFF
NA TRBJ2-7 NA TRBV7-3 TGTGCCAGCAGCTTAGGGCCAGCTTCCTACGAGCAGTACTTC CASSLGPASYEQYF
NA TRBJ1-1 NA TRBV7-3 TGTGCCAGCAGCTTATTTATGAACACTGAAGCTTTCTTT CASSLFMNTEAFF
NA TRBJ2-3 TRBD2 TRBV11-3 TGTGCCAGCAGCCGGGGGGGCATCACAGATACGCAGTATTTT CASSRGGITDTQYF
NA TRBJ2-4 TRBD1 TRBV5-5 TGTGCCAGCAGCTTCAGGGGGTTAGCCAAAAACATTCAGTACTTC CASSFRGLAKNIQYF
NA TRBJ2-7 NA TRBV21-1 TGTGCCAGGTCGACAGGGACAACCTACGAGCAGTACTTC CARSTGTTYEQYF
NA TRBJ1-5 TRBD1 TRBV2 TGTGCCAGCGGGGCCACAGGGGGCAGTGCCAATCAGCCCCAGCATTTT CASGATGGSANQPQHF
NA TRBJ2-1 TRBD1 TRBV6-5 TGTGCCAGCTACGACAGGGGGTCCTACAATGAGCAGTTCTTC CASYDRGSYNEQFF
NA TRBJ2-2 NA TRBV5-1 TGCGCCAGCAGTCCCGACGGGACTTTGAACACCGGGGAGCTGTTTTTT CASSPDGTLNTGELFF
NA TRBJ1-5 TRBD1 TRBV18 TGTGCCAGCTCACCGGGACAGCATTCCTGGGGCAATCAGCCCCAGCATTTT CASSPGQHSWGNQPQHF
NA TRBJ1-1 NA TRBV4-1 TGCGCCAGCAGCCAAGATACAGGTTGGGTAACTTTCTTT CASSQDTGWVTFF
NA TRBJ1-4 TRBD1 TRBV6-5 TGTGCCAGCAGCCTACAGGGGGCTGCTAATGAAAAACTGTTTTTT CASSLQGAANEKLFF
NA TRBJ2-3 NA TRBV24-1 TGTGCCACCAGTGATTCGGGTGCAGATACGCAGTATTTT CATSDSGADTQYF